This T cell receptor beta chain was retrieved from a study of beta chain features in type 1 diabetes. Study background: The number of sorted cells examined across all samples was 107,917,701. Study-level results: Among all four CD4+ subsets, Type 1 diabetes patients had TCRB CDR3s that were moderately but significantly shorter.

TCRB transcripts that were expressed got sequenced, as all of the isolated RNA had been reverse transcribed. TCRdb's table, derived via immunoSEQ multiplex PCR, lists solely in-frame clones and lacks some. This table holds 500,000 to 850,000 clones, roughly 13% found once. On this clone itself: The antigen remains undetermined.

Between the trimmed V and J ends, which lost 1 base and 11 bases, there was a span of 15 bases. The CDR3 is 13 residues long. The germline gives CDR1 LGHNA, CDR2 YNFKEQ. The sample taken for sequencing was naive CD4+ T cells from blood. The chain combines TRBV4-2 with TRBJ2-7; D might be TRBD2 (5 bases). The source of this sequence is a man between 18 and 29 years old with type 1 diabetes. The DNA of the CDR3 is TGTGCCAGCAGCCAAGGACTAACTGAACAAAAGTACTTC. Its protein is CASSQGLTEQKYF.